This note documents a single TCR beta chain sequence. No antigen is known for it. These data belong to a study of CD8+ T cells in alopecia areata. General observations from the study: Scalp lesions, especially in alopecia totalis/universalis, had higher clonality than normal scalp.

Extracted RNA was reverse transcribed into cDNA, the sequencing template. Sequencing used immunoSEQ multiplex PCR; TCRdb keeps in-frame clones, though not all of them. The sample records over 120,000 clones, 45% to 65% being singletons. Documented treatment: oral pan-JAK inhibitor, 5-10 mg twice daily. The germline gives CDR1 GTSNPN, CDR2 SVGIG (reference sequence). V dropped 7 bases and J dropped 0 bases, with 21 bases sitting between them. The CDR3 sequence is 17 residues long. This clonotype was obtained from a human donor with alopecia areata. The gene calls are TRBV30 and TRBJ1-4; D call uncertain. The material was CD8+ T cells sorted from blood, obtained at week 4, from a patient treated with tofacitinib. Here the CDR3 DNA reads TGTGCCTCCGAAAATGACCCTGCGGCAGCAACTAATGAAAAACTGTTTTTT. The encoded protein is CASENDPAAATNEKLFF.